A single sample gave rise to the 23 T cell receptor beta chains below, sequenced in a study of blood T cell repertoires in COVID-19. Produced via immunoSEQ multiplex PCR; TCRdb's table is partial and in-frame only. Here the sample spans 19,000 or so clones, about 83% being singletons. Sequenced: peripheral blood. The receptors were gathered from a human donor in a cohort sampled during active COVID-19.

The chain joins TRBV2 to TRBJ2-2; 7 bases are shared with TRBD2. V lost 4 bases to trimming and J lost 4 bases; unmatched junction nucleotides: 6. This CDR3 spans 15 amino acids. Germline V lookup: CDR1 SNHLY, CDR2 FYNNEI. The CDR3 protein is CASSGEGLGTGELFF. CDR3 nucleotides: TGTGCCAGCAGTGGGGAGGGGTTAGGCACCGGGGAGCTGTTTTTT.

V is TRBV10-3 and J is TRBJ2-1; TRBD1 matches 7 bases. V shed 6 bases, J shed 3 bases, and the junction held 5 bases outside the gene matches. CDR1 is ENHRY and CDR2 is SYGVKD in the germline V gene. This CDR3 comprises 14 residues. CDR3 nucleotide sequence: TGTGCCATCAGAGGGGGACAGCGCTACAATGAGCAGTTCTTC. Translation gives CAIRGGQRYNEQFF.

The CDR3 coding sequence is TGTGCCATCAGTGACCGGGGGGGATCCACCTACGAGCAGTACTTC. It yields the protein CAISDRGGSTYEQYF. The chain has TRBV10-3 and TRBJ2-7; 8 bases line up with TRBD2. With 3 bases clipped from V and 2 bases from J, the junction kept 6 bases outside the gene matches. The CDR3 sequence is 15 residues long. Germline lookup yields CDR1 ENHRY and CDR2 SYGVKD.

The chain has TRBV5-1 and TRBJ2-1, with D unresolved. V shed 0 bases and J shed 5 bases, with 12 bases lying between them. The CDR3 totals 15 residues. Germline loops: CDR1 SGHRS, CDR2 YFSETQ. CDR3 bases: TGCGCCAGCAGCTTGGAAGCCTACCTAGACAATGAGCAGTTCTTC. Translated: CASSLEAYLDNEQFF.

V usage is TRBV7-9 and J usage is TRBJ1-3; D not certain. Trimming removed 0 bases at V and 2 bases at J, with 8 bases between. CDR3 length: 15 amino acids. Germline V lookup: CDR1 SEHNR, CDR2 FQNEAQ (reference sequence). Here the CDR3 reads CASSLALGTGNTIYF. As DNA, the CDR3 is TGTGCCAGCAGCTTAGCCCTCGGGACTGGAAACACCATATATTTT.

V gene TRBV5-1 combines with J gene TRBJ2-7, with 8 bases identical to TRBD2. Germline CDR1 is SGHRS and CDR2 is YFSETQ. V lost 0 bases, J lost 6 bases, and 11 bases stayed unmatched. The length of the CDR3 is 16 residues. The CDR3: CASSLAGGTHSGEQYF. CDR3 sequence (DNA): TGCGCCAGCAGCTTGGCGGGAGGGACGCATTCAGGCGAGCAGTACTTC.

The DNA for the CDR3 is TGCGCCAGCAGCTTATCAGGGGCTCACACCGGGGAGCTGTTTTTT. Protein product: CASSLSGAHTGELFF. The V gene is TRBV5-1, the J gene TRBJ2-2, with D possibly TRBD1 on 6 matching bases. Trimming removed 2 bases at V and 3 bases at J, with 11 bases between. Germline CDR1 and CDR2: SGHRS and YFSETQ. This CDR3 has 15 residues.

The genes are TRBV10-1 and TRBJ2-7, with 7 bases fitting TRBD1. The CDR3 consists of 15 residues. The V gene end was trimmed by 2 bases and the J gene end by 3 bases; junction bases not matched to a gene: 7. The V gene's germline CDR1 is WNHNN and CDR2 SYGVQD (reference sequence). The CDR3 is CASSERGPLGYEQYF. The CDR3 bases are TGCGCCAGCAGTGAGAGGGGGCCTTTAGGCTACGAGCAGTACTTC.

The chain couples TRBV7-2 to TRBJ1-2, with unresolved D. V shed 6 bases and J shed 2 bases, with 7 bases lying between them. The CDR3 consists of 12 residues. Germline CDR1 and CDR2: SGHTA and FQGNSA. DNA for the CDR3: TGTGCCAGCAGTAAACAGAACTATGGCTACACCTTC. Translation gives CASSKQNYGYTF.

This clone appeared a few times. The genes are TRBV2 and TRBJ1-4; D is unresolved. This CDR3 has 14 amino acids. Looked up from germline, CDR1 is SNHLY and CDR2 is FYNNEI. With 8 bases removed from V and 0 bases from J, the gap between germline ends came to 10 bases. CDR3 sequence: CASFELATNEKLFF. CDR3 sequence (DNA): TGTGCCAGCTTCGAACTTGCAACTAATGAAAAACTGTTTTTT.

This chain links TRBV4-2 with TRBJ1-1; D is unresolved. Trimming took off 4 bases at V and 2 bases at J, with 8 bases between the two ends. The CDR3 extends over 13 amino acids. Per the germline V gene, CDR1 is LGHNA and CDR2 is YNFKEQ. CDR3 amino acids: CASSRDLNTEAFF. The CDR3 bases are TGTGCCAGCAGCCGCGACTTAAACACTGAAGCTTTCTTT.

This clone was picked up one time. V usage is TRBV9 and J usage is TRBJ2-5; 7 bases align to TRBD1. Unmatched junction bases numbered 7, after V lost 3 bases and J lost 2 bases. The CDR3 consists of 15 residues. Per germline, CDR1 SGDLS and CDR2 YYNGEE. The CDR3 loop reads CASSAAGGIQETQYF. The CDR3 DNA reads TGTGCCAGCAGCGCCGCAGGGGGAATTCAAGAGACCCAGTACTTC. The full variable domain, with the rest looked up from reference TRBV9 and TRBJ2-5, is DSGVTQTPKHLITATGQRVTLRCSPRSGDLSVYWYQQSLDQGLQFLIQYYNGEERAKGNILERFSAQQFPDLHSELNLSSLELGDSALYFCASSAAGGIQETQYFGPGTRLLVL.

The chain carries TRBV6-2 or TRBV6-3 and TRBJ1-5; D ambiguous. CDR1 and CDR2 (germline): MNHEY, SVGEGT. This CDR3 region has 15 residues. Trimming shortened V by 3 bases and J by 1 base, and 10 bases separated the two germline ends. The CDR3 coding sequence is TGTGCCAGCAGTTATTTTCCCTACAGCAATCAGCCCCAGCATTTT. Protein sequence: CASSYFPYSNQPQHF.

The chain is built from TRBV27 and TRBJ1-4, with 9 bases fitting TRBD1. This CDR3 contains 15 residues. J gave up 0 bases and V 5 bases, and 1 base lay outside the gene matches. In germline, CDR1 is MNHEY, CDR2 SMNVEV (reference sequence). CDR3 nucleotides: TGTGCCAGCAGTGACAGGGGGGCAACTAATGAAAAACTGTTTTTT. This translates into CASSDRGATNEKLFF. Full variable domain (missing parts from reference TRBV27 and TRBJ1-4): EAQVTQNPRYLITVTGKKLTVTCSQNMNHEYMSWYRQDPGLGLRQIYYSMNVEVTDKGDVPEGYKVSRKEKRNFPLILESPSPNQTSLYFCASSDRGATNEKLFFGSGTQLSVL.

CDR3 nucleotides: TGTGCCAGCAGGCCCGGACAGGGGATCAGCTATGGCTACACCTTC. It translates to CASRPGQGISYGYTF. The chain links TRBV6-5 to TRBJ1-2; 9 nucleotides match TRBD1. Germline CDR1 is MNHEY and CDR2 is SVGAGI. The CDR3 has 15 amino acids. After removal of 6 bases from V and 4 bases from J, the junction contained 9 bases not matched to a gene.

The V gene is TRBV5-1, the J gene TRBJ1-3, with D tentatively TRBD1 (6 bases). Trimming shortened V by 5 bases and J by 3 bases, and 12 bases separated the two germline ends. This CDR3 spans 14 amino acids. Germline CDR1 and CDR2: SGHRS and YFSETQ. The CDR3 nucleotides are TGCGCCAGCAGACAGGGAGAAGTTGGAAACACCATATATTTT. Translated: CASRQGEVGNTIYF.

The rearrangement joins TRBV5-1 to TRBJ1-1; D possibly corresponds to TRBD1 (6 bases). V was shortened by 5 bases and J by 7 bases, with 15 bases between the two germline ends. The CDR3 loop spans 13 amino acids. Per the germline V gene, CDR1 is SGHRS and CDR2 is YFSETQ. The CDR3 loop reads CASRTRDTSEAFF. The DNA of the CDR3 is TGCGCCAGCAGGACCCGGGACACCAGTGAAGCTTTCTTT.

This clone has just a few counts. This chain connects TRBV7-9 to TRBJ1-6; no clear D. The CDR3 is made up of 14 amino acids. V lost 5 bases, J lost 15 bases, and 20 bases lay in between. CDR1 is SEHNR, CDR2 FQNEAQ, per germline (reference sequence). The CDR3 reads CASSRPTGFGHLHF. In DNA form, the CDR3 reads TGTGCCAGCAGCCGACCGACTGGGTTTGGTCACCTCCACTTT.

This chain connects TRBV7-2 to TRBJ1-1; no definite D call. CDR1 and CDR2 from the germline V gene are SGHTA and FQGNSA. The germline V and J ends were trimmed by 6 bases and 1 base, with 9 bases remaining between them. The CDR3 loop spans 13 amino acids. The chain's CDR3 is CASRSTRNTEAFF. The CDR3 bases are TGTGCCAGCAGATCAACAAGGAACACTGAAGCTTTCTTT.

V gene TRBV19 combines with J gene TRBJ1-4; TRBD1 agrees at 10 bases. The CDR3 is 16 amino acids. V dropped 6 bases and J dropped 7; count of bases not matched to a gene: 11. The germline CDR1 and CDR2 sequences are LNHDA and SQIVND (reference sequence). CDR3 in DNA: TGTGCCAGTAGGGGGACAGGGGAATTGGTCTCTGAAAAACTGTTTTTT. This codes for CASRGTGELVSEKLFF.

The CDR3 DNA follows: TGTGCCAGCTCACCGCGGACAGGACGCTCTGGAAACACCATATATTTT. Translated: CASSPRTGRSGNTIYF. The chain couples TRBV18 to TRBJ1-3; 7 bases are a match to TRBD1. The germline V gene encodes CDR1 KGHSH and CDR2 LQKENI. The CDR3 covers 16 residues. Trimming removed 3 bases from V and 0 bases from J; junction bases left unmatched: 5.

The chain joins TRBV6-5 to TRBJ1-2; no definite D call. V was cut by 11 bases and J by 0 bases, with 19 bases left in between. The germline V gene has CDR1 MNHEY and CDR2 SVGAGI. The CDR3 sequence is 15 residues long. The CDR3 protein is CAVNPRAVANYGYTF. In nucleotides, the CDR3 is TGTGCCGTCAACCCGAGGGCAGTCGCTAACTATGGCTACACCTTC.

V and J are TRBV7-6 and TRBJ1-3; D is perhaps TRBD1 (6 bases). Trimming cost V 5 bases and J 0 bases, with 14 bases left between them. Germline V CDR1 and CDR2: SGHVS, FNYEAQ. This CDR3 has 16 amino acids. CDR3 region: CASSLGQRNSGNTIYF. The CDR3 DNA reads as TGTGCCAGCAGCCTAGGACAGCGAAACTCTGGAAACACCATATATTTT.